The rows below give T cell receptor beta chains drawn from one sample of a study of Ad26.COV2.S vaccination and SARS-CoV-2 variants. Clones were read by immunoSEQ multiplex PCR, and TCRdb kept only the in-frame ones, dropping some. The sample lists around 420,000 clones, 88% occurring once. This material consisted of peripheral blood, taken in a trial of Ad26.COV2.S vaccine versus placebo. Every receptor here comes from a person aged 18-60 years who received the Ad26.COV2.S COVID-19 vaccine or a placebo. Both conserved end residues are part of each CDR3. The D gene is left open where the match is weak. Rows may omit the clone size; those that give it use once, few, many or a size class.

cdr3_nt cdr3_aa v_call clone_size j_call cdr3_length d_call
TGTGCCAGCAGCTTACTTCCCGGACTAGCGGGGTCCAATGAGCAGTTCTTC CASSLLPGLAGSNEQFF TRBV7-3 once TRBJ2-1 17 TRBD2
TGTGCCAGCAGTCTCGGACAGAACTATGGCTACACCTTC CASSLGQNYGYTF TRBV2 few TRBJ1-2 13 NA
TGTGCCAGCAGTTATTCCCGGACAGCCAACACCGGGGAGCTGTTTTTT CASSYSRTANTGELFF TRBV6-2/TRBV6-3 NA TRBJ2-2 16 NA
TGTGCCATCAAGACAGGGGGTTCTGGAAACACCATATATTTT CAIKTGGSGNTIYF TRBV10-3 NA TRBJ1-3 14 TRBD1
TGCGCCAGCAGTGCGGGACAGGGGGAATCAGAGACCCAGTACTTC CASSAGQGESETQYF TRBV10-1 NA TRBJ2-5 15 TRBD1
TGCGCCAGCAGCTTGGGACAAGCCCACTACGAGCAGTACTTC CASSLGQAHYEQYF TRBV5-1 NA TRBJ2-7 14 NA
TGTGCCAGCGGCTCAGGGGCTAGCACAGATACGCAGTATTTT CASGSGASTDTQYF TRBV7-3 NA TRBJ2-3 14 NA
TGTGCCAGCAGCCCTATCCCCCAGGGCCGCATAAGCCTTTACAATGAGCAGTTCTTC CASSPIPQGRISLYNEQFF TRBV6-2/TRBV6-3 NA TRBJ2-1 19 NA
TGTGCCACAGGGTATGATGGTGGTGAGACCCAGTACTTC CATGYDGGETQYF TRBV28 NA TRBJ2-5 13 NA
TGCGCCAGCAGCTTGACAGGGTGGTTTCGACCCCTCCACTTT CASSLTGWFRPLHF TRBV5-1 few TRBJ1-6 14 NA
TGTGCCAGTAGTATAAACAGGGAAGGTTTCAATCAGCCCCAGCATTTT CASSINREGFNQPQHF TRBV19 NA TRBJ1-5 16 NA
TGTGCCTGGAGTGTAGGGGCAGAAGAGACCCAGTACTTC CAWSVGAEETQYF TRBV30 NA TRBJ2-5 13 NA
TGTGCCAGCAGTGAATCGTTACGGCAAAACTATGGCTACACCTTC CASSESLRQNYGYTF TRBV2 NA TRBJ1-2 15 NA
TGTGCCAGCAGCTCCGGGATGAACACTGAAGCTTTCTTT CASSSGMNTEAFF TRBV7-3 NA TRBJ1-1 13 NA
TGTGCCAGCAGTGTGGGGGGCACCATATATTTT CASSVGGTIYF TRBV2 NA TRBJ1-3 11 NA
TGTGCCAGCAGCTCCCTCCTCGGCACAGATACGCAGTATTTT CASSSLLGTDTQYF TRBV7-9 NA TRBJ2-3 14 NA
TGTGCTAGTGGTTTGGGACAGGGAGTCACTGGAAACACCATATATTTT CASGLGQGVTGNTIYF TRBV12-5 NA TRBJ1-3 16 TRBD1
TGTGCCAGCAGCCGCTGGGACAGGGTTACAACTAATGAAAAACTGTTTTTT CASSRWDRVTTNEKLFF TRBV6-8 few TRBJ1-4 17 TRBD1
TGCGCCAGCAGCCAAGAAGCTAGCGGGGGCCTCAATGAGCAGTTCTTC CASSQEASGGLNEQFF TRBV4-1 NA TRBJ2-1 16 TRBD2
TGTGCCAGCAGTTACTCGACAATATCGAACACCGGGGAGCTGTTTTTT CASSYSTISNTGELFF TRBV6-6 NA TRBJ2-2 16 NA
TGTGCCAGTAGGACTAACGGTGACTCTGGAAACACCATATATTTT CASRTNGDSGNTIYF TRBV19 NA TRBJ1-3 15 NA
TGTGCCAGCAGCCGGAGATCTGGTAGCTCCTACAATGAGCAGTTCTTC CASSRRSGSSYNEQFF TRBV7-6 NA TRBJ2-1 16 NA
TGTGCCAGCAGTTACGGCGGGGGTCTTGGTGGCTACACCTTC CASSYGGGLGGYTF TRBV6-2/TRBV6-3 NA TRBJ1-2 14 NA